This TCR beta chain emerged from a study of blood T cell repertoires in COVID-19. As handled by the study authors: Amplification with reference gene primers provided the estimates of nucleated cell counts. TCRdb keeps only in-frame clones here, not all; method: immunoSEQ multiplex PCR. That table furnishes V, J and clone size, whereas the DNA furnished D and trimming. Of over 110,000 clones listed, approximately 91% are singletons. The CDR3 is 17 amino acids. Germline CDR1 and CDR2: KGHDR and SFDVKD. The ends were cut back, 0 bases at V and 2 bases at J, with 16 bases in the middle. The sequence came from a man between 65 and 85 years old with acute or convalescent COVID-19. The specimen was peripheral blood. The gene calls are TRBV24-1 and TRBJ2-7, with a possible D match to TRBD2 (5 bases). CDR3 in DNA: TGTGCCACCAGTGATTTGCCGCCGCGGGCGCCGACCTACGAGCAGTACTTC. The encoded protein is CATSDLPPRAPTYEQYF.